A selection of T cell receptor beta chains follows, all from one sample in a study of tissue T cells after allogeneic stem cell transplantation. Clones were sequenced by immunoSEQ multiplex PCR, and TCRdb holds only the in-frame ones, with some missing. The profile shows more than 9,500 clones, 70% of them singletons. Sequenced material: tissue from the right colon, taken at autopsy. These receptors originate from a woman aged 18 to 55 with breast cancer. Each CDR3 is given with its conserved first and last residue. Fields, in order: D gene, clone size, J gene, V gene, CDR3 DNA, CDR3 protein. A D gene is named only where the DNA matches it firmly. Clone size is given for some rows only: seen once, a few or many times, or a class if the clone is expanded.

>.|.|TRBJ1-4|TRBV20-1
TGCAGTGCTAGACAGGGTGAAAAACTGTTTTTT
CSARQGEKLFF
>.|.|TRBJ2-2|TRBV7-2
TGTGCCAGCAGCACGGGACCCGCGAACACCGGGGAGCTGTTTTTT
CASSTGPANTGELFF
>TRBD2|.|TRBJ2-7|TRBV19
TGTGCCAGTAGTTTCAAGCGGGAATCCTCCTACGAGCAGTACTTC
CASSFKRESSYEQYF
>.|few|TRBJ1-6|TRBV30
TGTGCCTGGAAGGGGACTGGGAATTCACCCCTCCACTTT
CAWKGTGNSPLHF
>.|.|TRBJ2-5|TRBV7-2
TGTGCCAGCACCGCGGTGTATTTAGAGACCCAGTACTTC
CASTAVYLETQYF
>.|.|TRBJ2-5|TRBV7-2
TGTGCCAGCAGCTCCGGATCATCCTTACAAGAGACCCAGTACTTC
CASSSGSSLQETQYF
>TRBD1|.|TRBJ2-5|TRBV7-2
TGTGCCAGCAGCTCTGGGACAGAAGAGACCCAGTACTTC
CASSSGTEETQYF
>.|.|TRBJ1-5|TRBV30
TGTGCCTGGACGCCGGGTCGGGGCAATCAGCCCCAGCATTTT
CAWTPGRGNQPQHF
>TRBD2|.|TRBJ2-1|TRBV15
TGTGCCACCAGCAGAGATCGGGCGGGAGGCAATGAGCAGTTCTTC
CATSRDRAGGNEQFF
>.|once|TRBJ2-5|TRBV7-9
TGTGCCACCAGGCAAAGGGTAGGGGAGACCCAGTACTTC
CATRQRVGETQYF
>.|.|TRBJ2-2|TRBV7-2
TGTGCCAGCAGCTTAGGGTTTTCAGGTGCGACGAACACCGGGGAGCTGTTTTTT
CASSLGFSGATNTGELFF
>.|.|TRBJ2-7|TRBV14
TGTGCCAGCAGCCTCACATCTACGATCCTCTACGAGCAGTACTTC
CASSLTSTILYEQYF
>.|.|TRBJ2-3|TRBV12-3/TRBV12-4
TGTGCCAGCAGTTTATACCAGGGGGATACGCAGTATTTT
CASSLYQGDTQYF
>.|.|TRBJ1-1|TRBV6-5
TGTGCCAGCAGTTATGGGGGGGGCGAGTTGAACACTGAAGCTTTCTTT
CASSYGGGELNTEAFF
>TRBD1|once|TRBJ2-5|TRBV6-2/TRBV6-3
TGTGCCAGCAGCATGACAGGGGGGGAGGAGACCCAGTACTTC
CASSMTGGEETQYF
>.|.|TRBJ1-1|TRBV6-5
TGTGCCAGCAGTTACCGGCAGGGTATGGAGAGCACTGAAGCTTTCTTT
CASSYRQGMESTEAFF
>.|.|TRBJ1-1|TRBV7-9
TGTGCCAGCAGCTTCAGTGTTGGTCTGGCTTTCTTT
CASSFSVGLAFF
>.|.|TRBJ2-7|TRBV7-2
TGTGCCAGCAGCTCCCCGACTAGTGACGAGCAGTACTTC
CASSSPTSDEQYF
>TRBD2|.|TRBJ2-1|TRBV5-1
TGCGCCAGCAGTGTTGGGGCCGGGAGGGCCTACAATGAGCAGTTCTTC
CASSVGAGRAYNEQFF
>.|.|TRBJ2-7|TRBV2
TGTGCCAGCAGTGGCAAGCCCTACGAGCAGTACTTC
CASSGKPYEQYF
>TRBD2|.|TRBJ2-1|TRBV5-1
TGCGCCAGCAGCTTGGGGACTAGCGGGAGGGCCTTGGACAATGAGCAGTTCTTC
CASSLGTSGRALDNEQFF
>.|.|TRBJ1-4|TRBV6-6
TGTGCCACCCTAGGCAAGGAGGCTAATGAAAAACTGTTTTTT
CATLGKEANEKLFF
>.|.|TRBJ2-2|TRBV11-3
TGTGCCAGCAGCGGGAACACCGGGGAGCTGTTTTTT
CASSGNTGELFF
>.|.|TRBJ2-5|TRBV7-2
TGTGCCAGCAGCTTCCAAGAGACCCAGTACTTC
CASSFQETQYF
>TRBD1|.|TRBJ2-7|TRBV20-1
TGCAGTGCTAGTAAGACAGGGTTAAACTACGAGCAGTACTTC
CSASKTGLNYEQYF
>.|once|TRBJ1-1|TRBV3-1/TRBV3-2
TGTGCCAGCAGCCGAAACTTGAACACTGAAGCTTTCTTT
CASSRNLNTEAFF
>TRBD1|.|TRBJ1-1|TRBV5-1
TGCGCCAGCAGCTTGGCACAGGGGGGCCTGAACACTGAAGCTTTCTTT
CASSLAQGGLNTEAFF
>.|.|TRBJ1-4|TRBV6-2/TRBV6-3
TGTGCCAGCAGTTACGGGGAAGCTAATGAAAAACTGTTTTTT
CASSYGEANEKLFF